This TCR beta chain appears in the sequencing data of a study of vaccination effects on CD4 cells after COVID-19. The overall study: Both early and late time points after vaccination provided samples from three convalescent patients. Post-vaccine specimens arrived a median 72 days past the second dose.

The CDR3 consists of 15 residues. Trimming removed 0 bases at V and 4 bases at J, with 12 bases between. Germline lookup yields CDR1 LGHDT and CDR2 YNNKEL (reference sequence). Researchers isolated CD4+ T cells once roughly nine days of culture had elapsed. The individual was infected with SARS-CoV-2 between March and December 2020, as confirmed by PCR. Participants each got two BNT162b2 or mRNA-1273 vaccine doses. Findings of the study overall: Late post-vaccination, clones induced by infection and those induced by vaccine underwent marked clonal contraction.

Clones were sequenced by immunoSEQ multiplex PCR, and TCRdb holds only the in-frame ones, with some missing. Counted here are tens of thousands of clones, 74% occurring once; the ten biggest clones make up 5% to 5.5%. With regard to this clone: The antigen is undetermined.

Sequences were derived from CD4+ T cells from PBMCs cultured without peptide, sampled after COVID-19 vaccination. The chain uses TRBV3-1 (or the pseudogene TRBV3-2) and TRBJ1-2; D ambiguous. The receptor's source is a human donor who had a prior SARS-CoV-2 infection. The CDR3 sequence is CASSQEFTRPYGYTF. CDR3 sequence (DNA): TGTGCCAGCAGCCAAGAGTTCACCCGACCCTATGGCTACACCTTC.